The clone carrying this TCR beta chain has a handful of counts. CDR3 length: 15 residues. V was pared by 7 bases and J by 5 bases, with 13 bases of the junction left unmatched. The entry originates in a study of blood T cells in healthy people across ages. A second roughly 6 to 11 cycle PCR used barcoded and J-beta primers. At least 2.5 million CDR3-containing paired-end reads were obtained per sample. TCRdb analysed the 5' RACE reads with MiXCR anew, one entry per CDR3 protein. The data contain around 580,000 distinct CDR3 sequences, roughly 48% of them singletons. The gene calls are TRBV12-3 or TRBV12-4 and TRBJ2-7; 8 nucleotides agree with TRBD2. What was sequenced was blood. The TCR was taken from an elderly man in good health. The CDR3 here is CASNLGPGGADEQYF. CDR3 bases: TGTGCCAGCAATCTGGGTCCGGGAGGGGCGGACGAGCAGTACTTC.